These T cell receptor beta chains were read from a single sample in a study of CD8+ T cells in alopecia areata. Using immunoSEQ multiplex PCR, the repertoire was profiled, and TCRdb retains in-frame clones only, with some absent. The sample consists of over 150,000 clones, less than 80% of them appearing once. Sequenced material: CD4+ T cells sorted from blood, taken at week 24, from a patient treated with tofacitinib. The origin of the receptors is a human donor with alopecia areata. The CDR3 runs from the conserved cysteine through the conserved F or W. The D gene is left open where the match is weak. Part of the rows lack a size; the others show once, few, many or a class for expanded clones.

>TRBJ1-1|.|.|TRBV29-1
CVTGWNTEAFF
TGCGTGACAGGTTGGAACACTGAAGCTTTCTTT
>TRBJ1-2|TRBD1|.|TRBV4-1
CASSPGDSRDNYGYTF
TGCGCCAGCAGCCCTGGGGACAGTAGGGATAACTATGGCTACACCTTC
>TRBJ1-6|TRBD1|.|TRBV5-1
CASSLGTGVNSPLHF
TGCGCCAGCAGCTTGGGTACAGGGGTAAATTCACCCCTCCACTTT
>TRBJ1-6|.|once|TRBV6-5
CATRRGASPLHF
TGTGCCACCAGAAGGGGGGCTTCACCCCTCCACTTT
>TRBJ2-4|.|few|TRBV14
CASSQDQNIQYF
TGTGCCAGCAGCCAAGACCAAAACATTCAGTACTTC
>TRBJ2-2|.|.|TRBV7-6
CASSWRPSNTGELFF
TGTGCCAGCAGCTGGAGGCCGTCGAACACCGGGGAGCTGTTTTTT
>TRBJ1-6|.|.|TRBV6-1
CASGQGYNSPLHF
TGTGCCAGCGGGCAGGGCTATAATTCACCCCTCCACTTT
>TRBJ2-5|.|few|TRBV29-1
CSVNLGGETQYF
TGCAGCGTCAACCTGGGCGGGGAGACCCAGTACTTC
>TRBJ2-7|TRBD1|.|TRBV5-4
CASRRTGTGSIEQYF
TGTGCCAGCAGGCGTACCGGGACAGGGTCTATCGAGCAGTACTTC
>TRBJ2-7|.|.|TRBV7-6
CASSPGYEQYF
TGTGCCAGCAGCCCCGGCTACGAGCAGTACTTC
>TRBJ1-5|TRBD1|.|TRBV2
CASRTGYSNQPQHF
TGTGCCAGCCGGACAGGCTATAGCAATCAGCCCCAGCATTTT
>TRBJ1-1|.|few|TRBV9
CASTRQVASPEAFF
TGTGCCAGCACCAGACAGGTGGCCAGCCCTGAAGCTTTCTTT
>TRBJ1-1|TRBD1|once|TRBV4-1
CASSRRTGEGTEAFF
TGCGCCAGCAGCCGACGGACAGGGGAGGGCACTGAAGCTTTCTTT
>TRBJ1-1|.|few|TRBV11-2
CASSSFRRGNTEAFF
TGTGCCAGCAGCTCTTTCAGGAGGGGTAACACTGAAGCTTTCTTT
>TRBJ2-2|.|.|TRBV6-5
CASSFDPGPGELFF
TGTGCCAGCAGTTTTGACCCAGGGCCCGGGGAGCTGTTTTTT
>TRBJ2-1|.|many|TRBV7-9
CASSLADVRFNEQFF
TGTGCCAGCAGCTTAGCTGATGTCAGGTTCAATGAGCAGTTCTTC
>TRBJ1-4|.|.|TRBV7-9
CASSSWGVDEKLFF
TGTGCCAGCAGCTCCTGGGGGGTTGATGAAAAACTGTTTTTT
>TRBJ2-4|TRBD2|.|TRBV5-4
CASSPNAAGGLAKNIQYF
TGTGCCAGCAGCCCCAATGCGGCGGGGGGGCTAGCCAAAAACATTCAGTACTTC
>TRBJ1-2|TRBD1|.|TRBV4-2
CASSQDRGSYGYTF
TGTGCCAGCAGCCAGGACAGGGGATCCTATGGCTACACCTTC
>TRBJ2-6|TRBD1|few|TRBV5-1
CATSLQGTGANVLTF
TGCGCCACCAGTTTACAGGGGACCGGGGCCAACGTCCTGACTTTC